Shown below are 22 T cell receptor beta chains from a single sample sequenced in a study of CD8 T cells in ankylosing spondylitis. From the 5' RACE reads, TCRdb called clonotypes with MiXCR, one entry per CDR3 protein. In the table there are about 110,000 distinct CDR3 sequences, about 25% of which are singletons. Sequenced sample: synovial fluid, either unsorted or a sorted T cell fraction (not recorded which). These receptors all stem from a male donor with ankylosing spondylitis.

The sample holds a few counts of this clonotype. The V call is TRBV5-1, the J call TRBJ2-1; D is ambiguous. The CDR3 sequence is 13 residues long. The V end was cut by 0 bases, the J end by 7 bases, with 8 bases between. Per germline, CDR1 SGHRS and CDR2 YFSETQ. As DNA, the CDR3 is TGCGCCAGCAGCTTGGAACGCCTTAATGAGCAGTTCTTC. Translated, it gives CASSLERLNEQFF.

The V gene is TRBV20-1, the J gene TRBJ2-6, with D tentatively TRBD1 (6 bases). The V gene's germline CDR1 is DFQATT and CDR2 SNEGSKA (reference sequence). Trimming cost V 1 base and J 4 bases, with 14 bases left between them. The CDR3 runs to 16 residues. Here the CDR3 reads CSARANTGPGANVLTF. The DNA for the CDR3 is TGCAGTGCTAGAGCAAATACAGGGCCCGGGGCCAACGTCCTGACTTTC.

The table lists this clonotype with many counts. This chain links TRBV11-2 with TRBJ2-1, with 7 nucleotides matching TRBD2. Trimming cost V 0 bases and J 4 bases; bases outside gene matches: 6. The CDR3 runs to 16 residues. The germline V gene has CDR1 SGHAT and CDR2 FQNNGV. The CDR3 region has the DNA TGTGCCAGCAGCTTAGATTGGCTAGCGGATTACAATGAGCAGTTCTTC. Protein product: CASSLDWLADYNEQFF.

V usage is TRBV11-1 and J usage is TRBJ1-3; D gene unclear. The CDR3 has 18 amino acids. CDR1 and CDR2 (germline): SGHAT, FQDESV (reference sequence). V lost 2 bases and J lost 0, with 17 bases in between. The DNA of the CDR3 is TGTGCCAGCAGCTTAAGGGCTCATCTAACTCCCTCTGGAAACACCATATATTTT. This sequence encodes CASSLRAHLTPSGNTIYF.

The CDR3 reads CASSRGQNNNQPQHF. In DNA form, the CDR3 reads TGTGCCAGCAGTAGGGGACAGAATAACAATCAGCCCCAGCATTTT. This sequence joins TRBV12-3 or TRBV12-4 and TRBJ1-5, with 7 bases lining up with TRBD1. V shed 5 bases and J 3 bases; nucleotides not matched to a gene: 7. The CDR3 is 15 residues long.

The chain combines TRBV15 with TRBJ2-7, with 7 bases aligning to TRBD1. CDR1 and CDR2 from the germline V gene are LNHNV and YYDKDF (reference sequence). The CDR3 runs to 15 residues. The J segment lost 2 bases and the V segment lost 0 bases, leaving 4 bases of the junction unmatched. CDR3 in DNA: TGTGCCACCAGCAGAGATAGGACAGGAACCTACGAGCAGTACTTC. Amino acids: CATSRDRTGTYEQYF.

This chain links TRBV5-6 with TRBJ2-3, with TRBD1 matching 7 bases. Germline V CDR1 and CDR2: SGHDT, YYEEEE. This CDR3 region has 14 residues. The V gene end was trimmed by 1 base and the J gene end by 5 bases; junction bases not matched to a gene: 4. In DNA, the CDR3 is TGTGCCAGCAGCTTGAAGGGGGCTGAAGATACGCAGTATTTT. This sequence encodes CASSLKGAEDTQYF.

The chain links TRBV2 to TRBJ1-6; 8 bases agree with TRBD1. The CDR3 consists of 15 residues. The germline V gene encodes CDR1 SNHLY and CDR2 FYNNEI. The V and J ends lost 3 bases and 5 bases, in that order; junction bases with no gene match: 3. The CDR3 nucleotides read TGTGCCAGCAGTGATACAGGGGGAGATAATTCACCCCTCCACTTT. Protein: CASSDTGGDNSPLHF.

This clonotype was found many times. The V and J genes are TRBV25-1 and TRBJ2-2; 11 nucleotides line up with TRBD2. Germline CDR1 and CDR2: MGHDK and SYGVNS. The CDR3 contains 15 residues. The trim removed 8 bases at V and 4 bases at J, leaving 6 bases unmatched. CDR3 coding DNA: TGTGCCAGCCGAGGACTAGCGGGTCTCACCGGGGAGCTGTTTTTT. Protein: CASRGLAGLTGELFF.

The chain recombines TRBV4-2 with TRBJ2-3; TRBD2 is a possible D gene (6 bases). CDR3 size: 16 residues. Germline V gives CDR1 LGHNA, CDR2 YNFKEQ. The V end was cut by 1 base, the J end by 3 bases, with 14 bases between. In DNA form, the CDR3 reads TGTGCCAGCAGCCAAGGTGGTAGCGGAGAAACAGATACGCAGTATTTT. The encoded protein is CASSQGGSGETDTQYF.

This clonotype was detected a few times. This chain connects TRBV15 to TRBJ1-5; D is ambiguous. Germline loops: CDR1 LNHNV, CDR2 YYDKDF (reference sequence). This CDR3 spans 13 amino acids. Trimming left V 8 bases short and J 3 bases short, with 11 bases between. In DNA, the CDR3 is TGTGCCACCCAAGTGATCTACAATCAGCCCCAGCATTTT. Protein sequence: CATQVIYNQPQHF.

In this sample, this clonotype turned up a few times. The rearrangement uses TRBV28 and TRBJ2-7; either TRBD1 or TRBD2 may fit D (5 bases each). Trimming left V 8 bases short and J 3 bases short, with 11 bases between. The length of the CDR3 is 12 residues. The germline V gene has CDR1 MDHEN and CDR2 SYDVKM. The CDR3 region has the DNA TGTGCCAGCGGTCGGGACGGCTACGAGCAGTACGTC. It yields the protein CASGRDGYEQYV.

The genes are TRBV29-1 and TRBJ1-2; 8 bases map to TRBD1. Germline lookup yields CDR1 SQVTM and CDR2 ANQGSEA. The CDR3 is 17 residues long. Trimming took 1 base from V and 3 from J; bases not matched to a gene: 13. The CDR3 sequence is CSVEALLGQGTYYGYTF. Written as DNA, the CDR3 is TGCAGCGTTGAAGCCCTCCTTGGACAGGGAACCTACTATGGCTACACCTTC.

The chain couples TRBV7-2 to TRBJ2-1; D not resolved. This CDR3 comprises 14 residues. Trimming stripped 4 bases from V and 3 bases from J, with 10 bases between. CDR1 and CDR2 (germline): SGHTA, FQGNSA. The chain's CDR3 is CASSYGPLYNEQFF. In DNA, the CDR3 is TGTGCCAGCAGCTACGGACCCCTCTACAATGAGCAGTTCTTC.

This clonotype was seen a handful of times. The gene calls are TRBV14 and TRBJ2-7; possibly TRBD1 for D (5 bases). From germline, CDR1 is SGHDN and CDR2 FVKESK. With 2 bases removed from V and 7 bases from J, the gap between germline ends came to 18 bases. This CDR3 has 15 amino acids. DNA for the CDR3: TGTGCCAGCAGCCAAAAAAGAACAGGAAGAGGTGAGCAGTACGTC. Translated: CASSQKRTGRGEQYV.

This clonotype was counted a single time. The junction and the germline gene differ at one end; a read error may be behind it. The rearrangement links TRBV3-1 to TRBJ2-1; 7 bases align to TRBD2. The CDR3 sequence is 13 residues long. From germline, CDR1 is LGHDT and CDR2 YNNKEL (reference sequence). The CDR3 bases are TGTGCCAGCAGCCAGTTTTTGGGCGGGAGTATGATCTTC. Residues: CASSQFLGGSMIF.

This chain connects TRBV3-1 to TRBJ1-2, with D maybe TRBD1 (5 bases). The CDR3 runs 17 residues. Trimming took off 0 bases at V and 3 bases at J, with 17 bases between the two ends. Germline V gene data show CDR1 as LGHDT and CDR2 as YNNKEL (reference sequence). CDR3: CASSQDQIAGLYYGYTF. CDR3 in DNA: TGTGCCAGCAGCCAAGATCAAATAGCAGGGTTGTACTATGGCTACACCTTC.

This clonotype was observed a handful of times. The chain couples TRBV20-1 to TRBJ2-1; D not certain. V was pared by 1 base and J by 0 bases, with 1 base between. This CDR3 has 12 residues. Germline CDR1 and CDR2: DFQATT and SNEGSKA (reference sequence). CDR3 coding DNA: TGCAGTGCTAGAGGCTCCTACAATGAGCAGTTCTTC. Its translation is CSARGSYNEQFF.

The chain couples TRBV20-1 to TRBJ1-1, with 8 bases identical to TRBD1. The CDR3 spans 14 residues. The V and J ends lost 2 bases and 4 bases, in that order; junction bases with no gene match: 6. CDR1 and CDR2 (germline): DFQATT, SNEGSKA (reference sequence). CDR3 residues: CSARLQGGSTEAFF. As DNA, the CDR3 is TGCAGTGCTAGATTACAGGGGGGGAGCACTGAAGCTTTCTTT.

This clonotype has a handful of counts. This chain uses TRBV28 with TRBJ1-2, with D perhaps matching TRBD1 (6 bases). The CDR3 totals 16 residues. The V gene's germline CDR1 is MDHEN and CDR2 SYDVKM. The V end lost 3 bases, the J end lost 4 bases, and 18 bases lay between the germline ends. CDR3 bases: TGTGCCAGCAGTTTGAGTTTCGGACAGAGCCTCTATGGCTACACCTTC. It encodes CASSLSFGQSLYGYTF.

The chain has TRBV27 and TRBJ2-2; D possibly corresponds to TRBD1 (6 bases). This CDR3 has 15 residues. Germline values: CDR1 MNHEY, CDR2 SMNVEV (reference sequence). The V end lost 2 bases, the J end lost 4 bases, and 11 bases lay between the germline ends. CDR3 protein: CASSLIRGSTGELFF. DNA of the CDR3: TGTGCCAGCAGTTTAATCAGGGGATCCACCGGGGAGCTGTTTTTT.

This chain joins TRBV5-1 and TRBJ2-2; D tentatively fits TRBD1 or TRBD2 (6 bases each). Per germline, CDR1 SGHRS and CDR2 YFSETQ. V dropped 3 bases and J dropped 7 bases, with 19 bases sitting between them. This CDR3 has 16 residues. This CDR3 reads CASSWWGPGASGELFF. The CDR3 DNA reads as TGCGCCAGCAGCTGGTGGGGTCCGGGGGCGAGCGGGGAGCTGTTTTTT.